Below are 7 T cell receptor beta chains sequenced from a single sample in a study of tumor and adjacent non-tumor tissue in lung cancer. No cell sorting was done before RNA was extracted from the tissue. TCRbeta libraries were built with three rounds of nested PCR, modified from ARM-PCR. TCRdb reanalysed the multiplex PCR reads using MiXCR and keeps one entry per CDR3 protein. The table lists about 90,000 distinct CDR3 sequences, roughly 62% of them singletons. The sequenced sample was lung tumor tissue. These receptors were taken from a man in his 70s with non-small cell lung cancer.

Here the CDR3 reads CASSPSGSQSGGYTF. The CDR3 DNA sequence: TGTGCCAGCAGCCCGAGTGGTTCCCAATCAGGTGGCTACACCTTC. The chain joins TRBV5-4 to TRBJ1-2; D is ambiguous. The ends were cut back, 4 bases at V and 7 bases at J, with 20 bases in the middle. In germline, CDR1 is SGHNT, CDR2 YYREEE (reference sequence). The CDR3 is 15 residues long.

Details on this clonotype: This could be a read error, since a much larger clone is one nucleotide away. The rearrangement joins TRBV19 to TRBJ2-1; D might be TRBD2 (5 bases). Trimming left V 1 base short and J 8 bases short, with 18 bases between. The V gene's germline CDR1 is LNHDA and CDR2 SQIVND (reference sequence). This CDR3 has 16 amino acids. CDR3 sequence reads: CASSIVASSILDEQFF. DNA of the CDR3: TGTGCCAGTAGTATAGTGGCTAGCTCGATTTTAGATGAGCAGTTCTTC. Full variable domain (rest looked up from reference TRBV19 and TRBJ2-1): DGGITQSPKYLFRKEGQNVTLSCEQNLNHDAMYWYRQDPGQGLRLIYYSQIVNDFQKGDIAEGYSVSREKKESFPLTVTSAQKNPTAFYLCASSIVASSILDEQFFGPGTRLTVL.

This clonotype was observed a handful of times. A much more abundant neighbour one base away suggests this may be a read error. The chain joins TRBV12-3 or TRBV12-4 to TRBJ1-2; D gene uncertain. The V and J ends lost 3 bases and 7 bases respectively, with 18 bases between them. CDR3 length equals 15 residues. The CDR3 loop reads CASSFTRQRALGYTF. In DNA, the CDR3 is TGTGCCAGCAGTTTCACTCGTCAGAGGGCGCTTGGCTACACCTTC.

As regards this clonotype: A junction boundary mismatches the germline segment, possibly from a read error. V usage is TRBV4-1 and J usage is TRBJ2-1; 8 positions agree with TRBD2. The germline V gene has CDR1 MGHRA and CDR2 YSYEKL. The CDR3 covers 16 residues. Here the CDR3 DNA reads TGTGCCAGAAGCCATTCCTTAGCGGGGACCTACAATGAGCAGTTCTTC. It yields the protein CARSHSLAGTYNEQFF.

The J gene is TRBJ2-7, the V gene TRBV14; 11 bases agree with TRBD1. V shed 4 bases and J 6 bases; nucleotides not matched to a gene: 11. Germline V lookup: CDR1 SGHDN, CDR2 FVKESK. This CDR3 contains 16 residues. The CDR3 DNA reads TGTGCCAGCAGCCCCCCCCGAGGACAGGGGGCATGCGAGCAGTACTTC. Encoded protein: CASSPPRGQGACEQYF.

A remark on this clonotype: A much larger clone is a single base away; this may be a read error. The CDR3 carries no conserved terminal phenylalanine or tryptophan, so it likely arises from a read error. The CDR3, as DNA: TGTGCCAGCAGCTTGGGAACAGGGGGCAGCTTGGAGACCCAGTACCTC. Translating gives CASSLGTGGSLETQYL. This rearrangement joins TRBV5-5 to TRBJ2-5, with TRBD1 identical over 9 bases. The CDR3 is 16 residues long. The germline gives CDR1 SGHKS, CDR2 YYEKEE (reference sequence). With 0 bases clipped from V and 5 bases from J, the junction kept 8 bases outside the gene matches.

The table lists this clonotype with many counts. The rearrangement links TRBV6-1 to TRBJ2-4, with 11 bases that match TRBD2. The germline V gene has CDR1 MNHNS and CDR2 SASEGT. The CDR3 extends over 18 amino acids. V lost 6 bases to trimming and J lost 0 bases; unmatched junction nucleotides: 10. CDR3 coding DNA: TGTGCCAGCAGGGGGACTAGCGGCGAATTAATAGCCAAAAACATTCAGTACTTC. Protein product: CASRGTSGELIAKNIQYF.